This entry lists 16 T cell receptor beta chains sequenced from one sample in a study of patients and donors after allogeneic stem cell transplantation. TCRdb passed the RT-PCR reads through MiXCR, listing each CDR3 protein once. The data contain about 210,000 distinct CDR3 sequences, 35% to 45% of them seen just once; the ten biggest clones take up roughly 12%. Sequences were obtained from blood, either unsorted or a sorted T cell fraction (not recorded which). The receptors derive from a human donor who was either an allogeneic HSCT recipient or a stem cell or donor lymphocyte infusion donor (not recorded which). It is not recorded whose cells these are; they may come from a transplant donor.

The rearrangement joins TRBV12-3 or TRBV12-4 to TRBJ2-7; D gene uncertain. V was shortened by 1 base and J by 2 bases, with 6 bases between the two germline ends. The CDR3 spans 13 residues. The CDR3: CASSLGHTYEQYF. The DNA of the CDR3 is TGTGCCAGCAGTTTAGGCCATACCTACGAGCAGTACTTC.

The chain has TRBV5-1 and TRBJ2-7; 9 nucleotides match TRBD1. Unmatched junction bases numbered 10, after V lost 2 bases and J lost 7 bases. The V gene's germline CDR1 is SGHRS and CDR2 YFSETQ. CDR3 length: 15 amino acids. The CDR3 bases are TGCGCCAGCAGCTTTATCCCAGACAGGGGGAGAGAGCAGTACTTC. Translation: CASSFIPDRGREQYF.

V gene TRBV7-3 combines with J gene TRBJ1-5; D uncertain. CDR3 length equals 12 residues. Germline V lookup: CDR1 SGHTA, CDR2 FQGTGA. V lost 1 base, J lost 7 bases, and 5 bases lay in between. CDR3 in DNA: TGTGCCAGCAGCTTAAACGGCCAGCCCCAGCATTTT. It specifies CASSLNGQPQHF.

This clonotype showed up just a few times. The V call is TRBV10-1, the J call TRBJ2-3; D is perhaps TRBD2 (6 bases). The CDR3 is 15 residues long. Germline CDR1 reads WNHNN; CDR2 reads SYGVQD (reference sequence). The V and J ends lost 2 bases and 3 bases respectively, with 12 bases between them. The CDR3 DNA reads as TGCGCCAGCAGTGAGGTGGCGGGGAGGACAGATACGCAGTATTTT. Its protein product is CASSEVAGRTDTQYF.

This sequence joins TRBV20-1 and TRBJ2-3; D assignment may be TRBD1 or TRBD2 (5 bases each). CDR1 DFQATT and CDR2 SNEGSKA come from the germline V gene (reference sequence). The CDR3 runs to 16 residues. Trimming cost V 3 bases and J 4 bases, with 20 bases left between them. The CDR3 DNA sequence: TGCAGTGCTAGTATCACGGGACCCGGAGGATCAGATACGCAGTATTTT. Its translation: CSASITGPGGSDTQYF.

A few counts support this clonotype. This chain links TRBV2 with TRBJ1-2; D is undetermined. CDR1 is SNHLY, CDR2 FYNNEI, per germline. The CDR3 is 11 amino acids. Trimming stripped 6 bases from V and 2 bases from J, with 4 bases between. As DNA, the CDR3 is TGTGCCAGCAGCGACAACTATGGCTACACCTTC. This encodes CASSDNYGYTF.

The chain links TRBV4-3 to TRBJ1-5; tentative D call: TRBD1 (5 bases). Between the trimmed V and J ends, which lost 0 bases and 7 bases, there was a span of 13 bases. Germline V CDR1 and CDR2: LGHNA, YSLEER. The CDR3 contains 15 residues. The chain's CDR3 is CASSQDVSPGQPQHF. CDR3 coding DNA: TGCGCCAGCAGCCAAGATGTCTCCCCAGGGCAGCCCCAGCATTTT.

This sequence joins TRBV4-1 and TRBJ2-1, with D possibly matching TRBD2 (5 bases). This CDR3 is built from 14 residues. Looked up from germline, CDR1 is MGHRA and CDR2 is YSYEKL. Between the trimmed V and J ends, which lost 3 bases and 8 bases, there was a span of 14 bases. CDR3 protein: CASSHLLEVYEQFF. The CDR3 region has the DNA TGCGCCAGCAGCCACCTACTAGAGGTCTATGAGCAGTTCTTC.

The gene calls are TRBV28 and TRBJ2-3, with TRBD2 matching over 10 bases. The CDR3 extends over 20 amino acids. The germline V gene encodes CDR1 MDHEN and CDR2 SYDVKM. The trim removed 6 bases at V and 1 base at J, leaving 19 bases unmatched. The CDR3 DNA reads as TGTGCCAGCAGCCCTCAAAGCGGGGGGGGCCTTTTGGCAGGCACAGATACGCAGTATTTT. This sequence encodes CASSPQSGGGLLAGTDTQYF.

This clonotype has more than one count but fewer than ten. The junction departs from germline at one end; a sequencing error may be responsible. The chain joins TRBV7-9 to TRBJ1-2, with 9 bases fitting TRBD1. This CDR3 has 11 amino acids. The germline gives CDR1 SEHNR, CDR2 FQNEAQ (reference sequence). The CDR3 DNA sequence: TGTGCCAGCAGCGGGGGGACAGGGCGTGACTTC. It specifies CASSGGTGRDF.

This chain uses TRBV20-1 with TRBJ1-5; 8 nucleotides line up with TRBD1. CDR1 and CDR2 from the germline V gene are DFQATT and SNEGSKA (reference sequence). The trim removed 6 bases at V and 3 bases at J, leaving 7 bases unmatched. The CDR3 spans 14 residues. CDR3 DNA sequence: TGCAGTGCCCAGCACAGGGGGTACAATCAGCCCCAGCATTTT. This codes for CSAQHRGYNQPQHF.

The chain couples TRBV25-1 to TRBJ2-4; D perhaps matches TRBD1 (7 bases). The germline gives CDR1 MGHDK, CDR2 SYGVNS. V was cut by 2 bases and J by 4 bases, with 15 bases left in between. The CDR3 consists of 16 residues. This CDR3 is CASSEGGGTDKNIQYF. The CDR3 DNA reads as TGTGCCAGCAGTGAAGGGGGCGGGACAGATAAAAACATTCAGTACTTC.

This chain links TRBV5-1 with TRBJ1-2; the match to TRBD1 covers 7 bases. The CDR3 has 15 residues. Unmatched junction bases numbered 6, after V lost 3 bases and J lost 1 base. Germline V gene lookup returns CDR1 SGHRS and CDR2 YFSETQ. CDR3 amino acids: CASSSKTGNNYGYTF. DNA for the CDR3: TGCGCCAGCAGCTCGAAGACAGGGAATAACTATGGCTACACCTTC.

This clonotype was counted between two and nine times. Written as DNA, the CDR3 is TGCGCCAGCAGCTTGGTTAGCGGGGAGCTGTTTTTT. Translating it yields CASSLVSGELFF. The chain is built from TRBV5-1 and TRBJ2-2; D gene ambiguous. V gave up 0 bases and J gave up 7 bases, with 4 bases separating them. The CDR3 spans 12 residues. Germline CDR1 SGHRS, CDR2 YFSETQ.

This chain joins TRBV28 and TRBJ1-5; no definite D call. Germline V gene data show CDR1 as MDHEN and CDR2 as SYDVKM. The germline V and J ends were trimmed by 5 bases and 5 bases, with 7 bases remaining between them. The CDR3 covers 12 residues. DNA for the CDR3: TGTGCCAGCAGTCCCGCCGATCAGCCCCAGCATTTT. Protein: CASSPADQPQHF. The whole variable domain, filled in from reference TRBV28 and TRBJ1-5, reads DVKVTQSSRYLVKRTGEKVFLECVQDMDHENMFWYRQDPGLGLRLIYFSYDVKMKEKGDIPEGYSVSREKKERFSLILESASTNQTSMYLCASSPADQPQHFGDGTRLSIL.

The J gene is TRBJ1-6, the V gene TRBV21-1; the table's D call, TRBD1, has no DNA check behind it. TRBV21-1 is reported as a pseudogene. The CDR3 contains 10 residues. CDR3 region: CATPKAPLHF. The CDR3 DNA is TGTGCCACCCCCAAGGCACCCCTCCACTTT.